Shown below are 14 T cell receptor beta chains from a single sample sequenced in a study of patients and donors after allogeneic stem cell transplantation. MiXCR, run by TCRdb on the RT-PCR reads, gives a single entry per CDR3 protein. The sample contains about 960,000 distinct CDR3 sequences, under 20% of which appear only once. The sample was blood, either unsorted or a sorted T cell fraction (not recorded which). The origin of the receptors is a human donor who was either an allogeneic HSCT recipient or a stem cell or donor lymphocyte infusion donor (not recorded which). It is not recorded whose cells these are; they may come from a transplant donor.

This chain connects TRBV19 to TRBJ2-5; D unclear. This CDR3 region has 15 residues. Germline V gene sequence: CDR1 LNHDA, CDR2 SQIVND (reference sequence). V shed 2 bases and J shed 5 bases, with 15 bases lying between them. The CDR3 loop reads CASSINGRIQETQYF. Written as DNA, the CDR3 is TGTGCCAGTAGTATAAATGGTCGGATCCAGGAGACCCAGTACTTC.

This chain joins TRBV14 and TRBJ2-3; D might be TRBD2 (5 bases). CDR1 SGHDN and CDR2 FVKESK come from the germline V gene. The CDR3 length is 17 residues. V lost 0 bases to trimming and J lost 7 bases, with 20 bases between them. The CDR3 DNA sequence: TGTGCCAGCAGCCAAGATGTTCGGGTAGCGCAAGCCTATACGCAGTATTTT. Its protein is CASSQDVRVAQAYTQYF.

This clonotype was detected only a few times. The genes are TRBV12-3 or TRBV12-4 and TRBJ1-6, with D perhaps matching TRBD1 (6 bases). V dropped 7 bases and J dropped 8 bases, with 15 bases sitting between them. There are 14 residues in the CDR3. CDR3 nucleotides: TGTGCCAGCACCTTGGGAGGGGGTTATTCACCCCTCCACTTT. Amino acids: CASTLGGGYSPLHF.

The CDR3 sequence is CASSYLVSGDTQYF. CDR3 DNA: TGTGCCAGCAGTTACCTGGTGTCGGGAGATACGCAGTATTTT. V usage is TRBV6-5 and J usage is TRBJ2-3; D is uncertain. CDR1 MNHEY and CDR2 SVGAGI come from the germline V gene. The V end was cut by 2 bases, the J end by 5 bases, with 11 bases between. The length of the CDR3 is 14 residues.

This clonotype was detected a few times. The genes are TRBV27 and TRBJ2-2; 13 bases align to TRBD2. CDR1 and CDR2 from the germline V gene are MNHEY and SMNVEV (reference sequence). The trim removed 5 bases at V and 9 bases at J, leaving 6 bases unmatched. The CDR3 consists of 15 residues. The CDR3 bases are TGTGCCAGCAGTGAGGGACTAGCGGGACTGCGGGAGCTGTTTTTT. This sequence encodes CASSEGLAGLRELFF.

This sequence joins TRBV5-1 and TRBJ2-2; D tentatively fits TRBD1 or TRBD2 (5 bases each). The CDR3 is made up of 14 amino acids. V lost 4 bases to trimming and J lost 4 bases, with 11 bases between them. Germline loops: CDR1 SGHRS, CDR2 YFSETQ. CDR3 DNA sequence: TGCGCCAGCAGCGGTGGGACGAGCACCGGGGAGCTGTTTTTT. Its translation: CASSGGTSTGELFF.

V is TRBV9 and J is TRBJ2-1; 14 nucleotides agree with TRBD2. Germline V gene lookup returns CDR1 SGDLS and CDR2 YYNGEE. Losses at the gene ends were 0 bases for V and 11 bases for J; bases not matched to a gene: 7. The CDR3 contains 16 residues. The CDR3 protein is CASSVGTGTSGGQQFF. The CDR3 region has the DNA TGTGCCAGCAGCGTAGGAACCGGGACTAGCGGGGGACAGCAGTTCTTC.

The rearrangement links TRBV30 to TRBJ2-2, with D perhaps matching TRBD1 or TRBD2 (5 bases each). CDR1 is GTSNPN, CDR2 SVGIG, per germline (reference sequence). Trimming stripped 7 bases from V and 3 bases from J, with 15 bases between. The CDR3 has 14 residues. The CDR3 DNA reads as TGTGCCTTCTACCCGGGGCTCTACACCGGGGAGCTGTTTTTT. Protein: CAFYPGLYTGELFF.

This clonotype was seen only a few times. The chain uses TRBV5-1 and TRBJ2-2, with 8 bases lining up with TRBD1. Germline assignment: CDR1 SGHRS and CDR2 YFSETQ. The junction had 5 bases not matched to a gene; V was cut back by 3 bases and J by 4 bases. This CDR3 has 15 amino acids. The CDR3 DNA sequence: TGCGCCAGCAGCTCCGGACAGGGTACCACCGGGGAGCTGTTTTTT. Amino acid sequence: CASSSGQGTTGELFF.

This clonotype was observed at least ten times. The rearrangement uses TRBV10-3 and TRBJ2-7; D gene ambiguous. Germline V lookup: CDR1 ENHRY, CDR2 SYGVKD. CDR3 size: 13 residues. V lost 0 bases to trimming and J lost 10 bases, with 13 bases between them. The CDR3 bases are TGTGCCATCAGTGAGTCGAAAATCCCCCGACAGTACTTC. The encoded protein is CAISESKIPRQYF.

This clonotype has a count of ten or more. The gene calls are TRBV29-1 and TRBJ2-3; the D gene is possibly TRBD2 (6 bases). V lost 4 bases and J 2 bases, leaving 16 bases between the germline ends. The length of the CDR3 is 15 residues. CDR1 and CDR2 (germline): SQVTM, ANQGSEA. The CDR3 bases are TGCAGCGTTGGCACTGGGGGACTCTCCACAGATACGCAGTATTTT. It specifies CSVGTGGLSTDTQYF.

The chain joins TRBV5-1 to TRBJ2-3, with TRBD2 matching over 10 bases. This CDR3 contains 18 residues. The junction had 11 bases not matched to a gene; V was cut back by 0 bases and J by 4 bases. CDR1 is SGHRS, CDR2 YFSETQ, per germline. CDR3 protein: CASSLVLAGPKSSDTQYF. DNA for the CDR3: TGCGCCAGCAGCTTGGTACTAGCGGGGCCCAAGTCATCAGATACGCAGTATTTT.

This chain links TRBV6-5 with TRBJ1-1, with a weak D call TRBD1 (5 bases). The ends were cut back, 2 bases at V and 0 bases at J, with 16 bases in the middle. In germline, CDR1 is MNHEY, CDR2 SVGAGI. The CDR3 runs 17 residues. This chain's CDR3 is CASSYEPGIRMNTEAFF. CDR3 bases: TGTGCCAGCAGTTACGAACCAGGGATAAGAATGAACACTGAAGCTTTCTTT.

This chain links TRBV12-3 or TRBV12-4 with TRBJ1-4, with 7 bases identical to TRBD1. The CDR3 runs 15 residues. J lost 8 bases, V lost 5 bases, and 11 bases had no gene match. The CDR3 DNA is TGTGCCAGCAGTCTACATGGCAGGGGGGACGAAAAACTGTTTTTT. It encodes CASSLHGRGDEKLFF.